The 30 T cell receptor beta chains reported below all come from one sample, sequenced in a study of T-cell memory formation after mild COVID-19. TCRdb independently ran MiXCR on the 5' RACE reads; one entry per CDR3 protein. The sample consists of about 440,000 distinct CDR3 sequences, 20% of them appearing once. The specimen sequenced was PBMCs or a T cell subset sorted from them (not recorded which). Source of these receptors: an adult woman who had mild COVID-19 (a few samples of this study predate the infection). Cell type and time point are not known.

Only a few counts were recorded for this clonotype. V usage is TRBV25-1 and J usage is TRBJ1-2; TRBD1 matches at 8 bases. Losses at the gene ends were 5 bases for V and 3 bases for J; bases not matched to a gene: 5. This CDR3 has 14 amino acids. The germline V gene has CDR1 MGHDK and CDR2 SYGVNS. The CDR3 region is CASSPGGEDYGYTF. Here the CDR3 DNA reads TGTGCCAGCAGTCCAGGGGGCGAGGACTATGGCTACACCTTC.

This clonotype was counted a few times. CDR3 sequence: CATSDSRGRGSYEQYF. The CDR3 nucleotides are TGTGCCACCAGTGATTCCCGTGGCAGGGGCTCCTACGAGCAGTACTTC. The gene calls are TRBV24-1 and TRBJ2-7, with D maybe TRBD1 (6 bases). The CDR3 has 16 amino acids. V was cut by 2 bases and J by 0 bases, with 13 bases left in between. From germline, CDR1 is KGHDR and CDR2 SFDVKD.

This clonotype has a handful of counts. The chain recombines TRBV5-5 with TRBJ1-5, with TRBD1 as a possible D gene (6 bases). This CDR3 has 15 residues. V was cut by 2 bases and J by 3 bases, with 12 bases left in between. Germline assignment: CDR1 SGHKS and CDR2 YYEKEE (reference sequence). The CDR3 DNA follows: TGTGCCAGCAGCTTACGGGGGCTATCCAATCAGCCCCAGCATTTT. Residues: CASSLRGLSNQPQHF.

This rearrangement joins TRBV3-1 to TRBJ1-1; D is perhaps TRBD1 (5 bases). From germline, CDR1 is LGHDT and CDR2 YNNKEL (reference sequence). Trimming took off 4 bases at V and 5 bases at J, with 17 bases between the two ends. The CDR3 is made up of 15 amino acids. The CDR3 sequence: CASSLSRVWGTEAFF. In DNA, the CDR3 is TGTGCCAGCAGCCTATCCAGGGTATGGGGAACTGAAGCTTTCTTT. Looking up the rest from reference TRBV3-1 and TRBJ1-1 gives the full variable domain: DTAVSQTPKYLVTQMGNDKSIKCEQNLGHDTMYWYKQDSKKFLKIMFSYNNKELIINETVPNRFSPKSPDKAHLNLHINSLELGDSAVYFCASSLSRVWGTEAFFGQGTRLTVV.

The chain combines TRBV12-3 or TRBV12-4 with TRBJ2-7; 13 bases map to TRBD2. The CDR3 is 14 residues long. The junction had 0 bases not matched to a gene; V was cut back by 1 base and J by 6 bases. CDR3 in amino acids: CASSLGTSGGEQYF. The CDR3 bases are TGTGCCAGCAGTTTAGGGACTAGCGGGGGCGAGCAGTACTTC.

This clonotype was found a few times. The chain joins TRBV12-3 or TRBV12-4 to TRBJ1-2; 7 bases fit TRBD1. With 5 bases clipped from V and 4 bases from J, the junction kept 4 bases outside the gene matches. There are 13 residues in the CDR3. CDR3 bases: TGTGCCAGCAGTACGACAGGGTTCTATGGCTACACCTTC. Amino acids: CASSTTGFYGYTF.

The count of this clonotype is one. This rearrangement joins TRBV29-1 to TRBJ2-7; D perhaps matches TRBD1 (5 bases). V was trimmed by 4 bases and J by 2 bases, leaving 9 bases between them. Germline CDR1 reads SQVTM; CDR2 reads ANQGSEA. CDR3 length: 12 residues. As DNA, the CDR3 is TGCAGCGTTGCAGGGAACCCCTACGAGCAGTACTTC. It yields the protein CSVAGNPYEQYF.

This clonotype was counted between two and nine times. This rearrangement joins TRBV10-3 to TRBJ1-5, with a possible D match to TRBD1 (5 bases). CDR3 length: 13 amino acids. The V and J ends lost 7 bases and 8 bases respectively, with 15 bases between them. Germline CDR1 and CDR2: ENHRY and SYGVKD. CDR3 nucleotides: TGTGCCATCACGGGTCACAGGTCCAAGCCCCAGCATTTT. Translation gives CAITGHRSKPQHF.

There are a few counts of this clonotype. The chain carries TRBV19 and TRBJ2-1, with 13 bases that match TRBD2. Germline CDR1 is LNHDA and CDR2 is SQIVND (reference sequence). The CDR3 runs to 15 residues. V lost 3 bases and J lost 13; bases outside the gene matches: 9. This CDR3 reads CASSMSPGLAGSQFF. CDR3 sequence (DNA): TGTGCCAGTAGTATGTCACCGGGACTAGCGGGAAGTCAGTTCTTC.

The CDR3 nucleotides are TGCAGCGCGCTGAGCCTGGACGCCTATGGCTACACCTTC. The encoded protein is CSALSLDAYGYTF. The J gene is TRBJ1-2, the V gene TRBV29-1; the D is unclear. Germline V gene sequence: CDR1 SQVTM, CDR2 ANQGSEA. Deletions cut 7 bases from V and 4 bases from J, with 16 bases between. This CDR3 region has 13 residues.

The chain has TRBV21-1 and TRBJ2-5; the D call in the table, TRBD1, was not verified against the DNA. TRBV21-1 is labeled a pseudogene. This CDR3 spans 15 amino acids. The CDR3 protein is CASLRPVRGQETQYF. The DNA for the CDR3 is TGTGCCAGCCTGAGACCTGTCAGGGGGCAAGAGACCCAGTACTTC.

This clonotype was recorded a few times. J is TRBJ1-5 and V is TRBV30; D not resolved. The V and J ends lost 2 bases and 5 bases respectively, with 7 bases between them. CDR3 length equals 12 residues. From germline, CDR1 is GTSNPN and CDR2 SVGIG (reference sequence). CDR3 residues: CAWSTGYQPQHF. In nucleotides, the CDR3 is TGTGCCTGGAGTACTGGTTATCAGCCCCAGCATTTT.

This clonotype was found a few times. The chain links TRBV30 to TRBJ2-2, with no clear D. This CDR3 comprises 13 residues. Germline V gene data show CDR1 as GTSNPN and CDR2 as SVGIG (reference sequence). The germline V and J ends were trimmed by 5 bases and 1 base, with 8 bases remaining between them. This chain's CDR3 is CAWGDKNTGELFF. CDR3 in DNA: TGTGCCTGGGGAGACAAGAACACCGGGGAGCTGTTTTTT.

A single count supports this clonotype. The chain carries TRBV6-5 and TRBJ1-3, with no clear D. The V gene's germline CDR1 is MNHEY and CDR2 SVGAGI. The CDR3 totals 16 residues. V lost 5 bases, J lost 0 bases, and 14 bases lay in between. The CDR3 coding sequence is TGTGCCAGCAGTCTGGAGTACGGGTTCTCTGGAAACACCATATATTTT. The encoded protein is CASSLEYGFSGNTIYF.

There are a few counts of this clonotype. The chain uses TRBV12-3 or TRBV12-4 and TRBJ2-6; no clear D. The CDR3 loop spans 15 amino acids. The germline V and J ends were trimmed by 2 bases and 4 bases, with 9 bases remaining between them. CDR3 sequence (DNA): TGTGCCAGCAGTTTACACATTTTCGGGGCCAACGTCCTGACTTTC. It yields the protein CASSLHIFGANVLTF.

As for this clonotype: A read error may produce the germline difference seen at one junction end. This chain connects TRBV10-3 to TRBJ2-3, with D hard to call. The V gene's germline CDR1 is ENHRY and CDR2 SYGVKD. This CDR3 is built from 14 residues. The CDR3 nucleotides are TGTGCCCTCAGTGTTGGGTCCGGCACAGATACGCAGTATTTT. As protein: CALSVGSGTDTQYF.

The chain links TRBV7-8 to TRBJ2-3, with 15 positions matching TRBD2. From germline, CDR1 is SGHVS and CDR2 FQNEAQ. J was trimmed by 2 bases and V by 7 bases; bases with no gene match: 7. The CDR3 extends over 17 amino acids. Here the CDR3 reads CASNGLAGGRDTDTQYF. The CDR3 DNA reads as TGTGCCAGCAACGGACTAGCGGGAGGGAGAGACACAGATACGCAGTATTTT.

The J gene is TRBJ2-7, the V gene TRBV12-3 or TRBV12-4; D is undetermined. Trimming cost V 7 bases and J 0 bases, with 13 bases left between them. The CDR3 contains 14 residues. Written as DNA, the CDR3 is TGTGCCAGCAACGTTGGTGGTCACTCCTACGAGCAGTACTTC. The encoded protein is CASNVGGHSYEQYF.

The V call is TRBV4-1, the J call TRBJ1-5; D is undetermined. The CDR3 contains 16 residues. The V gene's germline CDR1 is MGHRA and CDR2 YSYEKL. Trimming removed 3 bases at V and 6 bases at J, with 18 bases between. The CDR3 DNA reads TGCGCCAGCAGCCACGTTTATCGAGCGGCCGGTCAGCCCCAGCATTTT. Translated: CASSHVYRAAGQPQHF.

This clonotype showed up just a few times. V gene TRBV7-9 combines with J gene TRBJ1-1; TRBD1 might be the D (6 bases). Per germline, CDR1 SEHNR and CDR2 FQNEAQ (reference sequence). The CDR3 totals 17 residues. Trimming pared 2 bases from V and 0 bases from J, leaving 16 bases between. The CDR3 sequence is CASSLWALRTVNTEAFF. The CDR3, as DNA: TGTGCCAGCAGCTTATGGGCCTTGAGGACAGTGAACACTGAAGCTTTCTTT.

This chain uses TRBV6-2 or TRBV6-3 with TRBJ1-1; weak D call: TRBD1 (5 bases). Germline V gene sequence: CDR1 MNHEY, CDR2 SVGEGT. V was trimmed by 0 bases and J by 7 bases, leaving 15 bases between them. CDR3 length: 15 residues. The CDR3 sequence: CASSYSTSRTGEAFF. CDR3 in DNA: TGTGCCAGCAGTTACTCGACCTCTCGAACAGGTGAAGCTTTCTTT.

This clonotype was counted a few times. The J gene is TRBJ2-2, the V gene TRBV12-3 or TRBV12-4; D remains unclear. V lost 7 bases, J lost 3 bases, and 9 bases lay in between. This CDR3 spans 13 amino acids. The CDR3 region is CASTFTDTGELFF. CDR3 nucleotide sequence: TGTGCCAGCACCTTTACAGACACCGGGGAGCTGTTTTTT.

CDR3 sequence reads: CASSWQRRDTQYF. Here the CDR3 DNA reads TGTGCCAGCAGCTGGCAGAGACGGGATACGCAGTATTTT. The chain recombines TRBV7-8 with TRBJ2-3; D remains ambiguous. Germline values: CDR1 SGHVS, CDR2 FQNEAQ. Between the trimmed V and J ends, which lost 4 bases and 6 bases, there was a span of 11 bases. The length of the CDR3 is 13 residues.

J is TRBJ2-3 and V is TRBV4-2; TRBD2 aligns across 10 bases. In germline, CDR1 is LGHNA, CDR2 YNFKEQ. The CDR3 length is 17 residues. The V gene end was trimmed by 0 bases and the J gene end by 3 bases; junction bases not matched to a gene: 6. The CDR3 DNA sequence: TGTGCCAGCAGCCAAGACGAAGCGGGAGGGTTGACAGATACGCAGTATTTT. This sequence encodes CASSQDEAGGLTDTQYF.

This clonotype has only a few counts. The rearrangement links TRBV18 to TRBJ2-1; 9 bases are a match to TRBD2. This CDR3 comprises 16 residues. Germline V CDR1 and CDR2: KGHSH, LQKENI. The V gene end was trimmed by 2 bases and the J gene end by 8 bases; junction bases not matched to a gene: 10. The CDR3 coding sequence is TGTGCCAGCTCACCAAACGCGGGAGGGCCCTTCGATGAGCAGTTCTTC. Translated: CASSPNAGGPFDEQFF. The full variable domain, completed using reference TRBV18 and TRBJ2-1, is NAGVMQNPRHLVRRRGQEARLRCSPMKGHSHVYWYRQLPEEGLKFMVYLQKENIIDESGMPKERFSAEFPKEGPSILRIQQVVRGDSAAYFCASSPNAGGPFDEQFFGPGTRLTVL.

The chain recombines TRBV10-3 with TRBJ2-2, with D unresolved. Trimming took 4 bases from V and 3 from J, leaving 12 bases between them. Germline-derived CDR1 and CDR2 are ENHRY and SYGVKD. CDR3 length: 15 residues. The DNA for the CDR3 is TGTGCCATCAGTGCACAAAGCTTAGACACCGGGGAGCTGTTTTTT. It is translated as CAISAQSLDTGELFF.

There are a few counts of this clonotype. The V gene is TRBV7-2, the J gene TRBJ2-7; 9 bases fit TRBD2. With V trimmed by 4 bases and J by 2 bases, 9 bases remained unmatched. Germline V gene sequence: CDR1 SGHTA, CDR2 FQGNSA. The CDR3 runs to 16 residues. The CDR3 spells CASSSMAGTSTYEQYF. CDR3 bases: TGTGCCAGCAGCTCAATGGCTGGGACTAGCACCTACGAGCAGTACTTC.

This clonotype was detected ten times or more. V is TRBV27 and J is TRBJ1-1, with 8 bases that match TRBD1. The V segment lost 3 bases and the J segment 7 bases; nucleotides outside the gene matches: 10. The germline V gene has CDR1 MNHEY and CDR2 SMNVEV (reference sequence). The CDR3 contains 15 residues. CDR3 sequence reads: CASSLQGALKSEAFF. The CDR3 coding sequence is TGTGCCAGCAGTTTGCAGGGGGCCCTGAAGAGTGAAGCTTTCTTT.

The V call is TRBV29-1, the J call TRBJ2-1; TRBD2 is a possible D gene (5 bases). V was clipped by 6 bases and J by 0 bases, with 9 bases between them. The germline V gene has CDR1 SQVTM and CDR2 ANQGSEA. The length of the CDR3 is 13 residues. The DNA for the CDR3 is TGCAGCGTGTCGGGGAGCTCCTACAATGAGCAGTTCTTC. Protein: CSVSGSSYNEQFF.

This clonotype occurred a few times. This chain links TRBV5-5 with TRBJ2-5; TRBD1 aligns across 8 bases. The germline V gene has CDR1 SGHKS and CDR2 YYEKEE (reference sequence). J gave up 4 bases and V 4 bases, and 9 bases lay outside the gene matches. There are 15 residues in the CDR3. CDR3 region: CASSPYRGIGETQYF. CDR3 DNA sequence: TGTGCCAGCAGCCCCTACAGGGGGATAGGAGAGACCCAGTACTTC. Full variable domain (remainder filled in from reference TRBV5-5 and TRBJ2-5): DAGVTQSPTHLIKTRGQQVTLRCSPISGHKSVSWYQQVLGQGPQFIFQYYEKEERGRGNFPDRFSARQFPNYSSELNVNALLLGDSALYLCASSPYRGIGETQYFGPGTRLLVL.